This entry is about one T cell receptor beta chain. What it binds is not known. CDR3 length: 21 residues. V lost 3 bases and J lost 0, with 29 bases in between. CDR1 SGDLS and CDR2 YYNGEE come from the germline V gene. The source of the sample is a study of cytomegalovirus exposure and HLA in healthy donors. Findings and caveats of the study: Despite most TCR sequences being rare, some public TCRs occurred in many donors.

60 Vbeta and 13 Jbeta primers were used in PCR. Here immunoSEQ multiplex PCR was the method, and the copy in TCRdb shows in-frame clones only, minus some. The sample comprises more than 95,000 clones, about 86% of which are singletons, and 3% to 4% rests with the top ten. This TCR came from a woman aged 25 to 39 in good health and CMV-seronegative. Sequenced material: PBMCs. The chain is built from TRBV9 and TRBJ2-3; possible D gene TRBD2, 5 bases. This CDR3 is CASSGVPSRSSPRASTDTQYF. DNA for the CDR3: TGTGCCAGCAGCGGAGTCCCTAGCCGTTCCTCTCCCCGCGCTAGCACAGATACGCAGTATTTT.